This is a list of T cell receptor beta chains from one sample in a study of blood T cell repertoires in COVID-19. Assay: immunoSEQ multiplex PCR; the TCRdb copy retains only in-frame clones and omits some. The sample consists of 150,000 to 190,000 clones, about 81% of them appearing once. The sample was PBMCs or T cells enriched from blood (not recorded which). These receptors were collected from a man in his fifties or sixties who had recovered from COVID-19. Each CDR3 is given with its conserved first and last residue. D genes are given only for firm matches. Size is omitted from some rows. Given values are once, few, many or a class for expanded clones.

clone size: NA; V gene: TRBV5-4; D gene: NA; J gene: TRBJ2-1; CDR3 protein: CASSLAQGWNEQFF; CDR3 DNA: TGTGCCAGCAGCTTGGCCCAGGGATGGAATGAGCAGTTCTTC
clone size: few; V gene: TRBV19; D gene: TRBD1; J gene: TRBJ1-2; CDR3 protein: CASSIGAGQGPYGYTF; CDR3 DNA: TGTGCCAGTAGTATAGGGGCGGGACAGGGCCCCTATGGCTACACCTTC
clone size: NA; V gene: TRBV29-1; D gene: NA; J gene: TRBJ2-7; CDR3 protein: CSVEDPRQGGNYEQYF; CDR3 DNA: TGCAGCGTTGAAGATCCGAGGCAGGGCGGGAACTACGAGCAGTACTTC
clone size: NA; V gene: TRBV27; D gene: TRBD1; J gene: TRBJ2-1; CDR3 protein: CASSRSTGQIKSYNEQFF; CDR3 DNA: TGTGCCAGCAGTCGAAGCACGGGACAGATCAAATCCTACAATGAGCAGTTCTTC
clone size: NA; V gene: TRBV18; D gene: NA; J gene: TRBJ1-6; CDR3 protein: CASSSGRTAYNSPLHF; CDR3 DNA: TGTGCCAGCTCATCGGGAAGGACAGCCTATAATTCACCCCTCCACTTT
clone size: NA; V gene: TRBV7-2; D gene: NA; J gene: TRBJ2-7; CDR3 protein: CASSFTRTATYEQYF; CDR3 DNA: TGTGCCAGCAGCTTTACCCGGACAGCTACCTACGAGCAGTACTTC
clone size: NA; V gene: TRBV2; D gene: TRBD1; J gene: TRBJ2-4; CDR3 protein: CASSVGGVGVKNIQYF; CDR3 DNA: TGTGCCAGCAGTGTAGGGGGCGTCGGTGTCAAAAACATTCAGTACTTC
clone size: NA; V gene: TRBV2; D gene: NA; J gene: TRBJ1-1; CDR3 protein: CASSEEGRTEAFF; CDR3 DNA: TGTGCCAGCAGTGAGGAGGGTAGGACTGAAGCTTTCTTT
clone size: NA; V gene: TRBV19; D gene: NA; J gene: TRBJ1-1; CDR3 protein: CASSPPVNTEAFF; CDR3 DNA: TGTGCCAGTAGTCCCCCGGTTAACACTGAAGCTTTCTTT
clone size: NA; V gene: TRBV7-8; D gene: TRBD1; J gene: TRBJ1-1; CDR3 protein: CASSPQTGSTEAFF; CDR3 DNA: TGTGCCAGCAGCCCGCAGACAGGGAGCACTGAAGCTTTCTTT
clone size: NA; V gene: TRBV2; D gene: TRBD1; J gene: TRBJ1-2; CDR3 protein: CASITDRGSYGYTF; CDR3 DNA: TGTGCCAGCATCACCGACAGGGGTAGCTATGGCTACACCTTC
clone size: NA; V gene: TRBV30; D gene: NA; J gene: TRBJ1-4; CDR3 protein: CASGTSPHATNEKLFF; CDR3 DNA: TGTGCCAGCGGCACAAGCCCTCATGCAACTAATGAAAAACTGTTTTTT
clone size: NA; V gene: TRBV10-3; D gene: NA; J gene: TRBJ1-2; CDR3 protein: CAISAGLEGFNYGYTF; CDR3 DNA: TGTGCCATCAGTGCCGGATTGGAGGGCTTCAACTATGGCTACACCTTC
clone size: NA; V gene: TRBV5-1; D gene: NA; J gene: TRBJ1-1; CDR3 protein: CASSSRDLWGMNTEAFF; CDR3 DNA: TGCGCCAGCAGCTCGCGGGACCTCTGGGGAATGAACACTGAAGCTTTCTTT
clone size: NA; V gene: TRBV5-1; D gene: NA; J gene: TRBJ1-4; CDR3 protein: CASSSRASSTNEKLFF; CDR3 DNA: TGCGCCAGCAGCTCGAGAGCGTCATCAACTAATGAAAAACTGTTTTTT
clone size: once; V gene: TRBV18; D gene: NA; J gene: TRBJ2-5; CDR3 protein: CASSRTAQETQYF; CDR3 DNA: TGTGCCAGCTCACGGACAGCGCAAGAGACCCAGTACTTC
clone size: NA; V gene: TRBV7-2; D gene: TRBD2; J gene: TRBJ2-3; CDR3 protein: CASSPRASGLGDTQYF; CDR3 DNA: TGTGCCAGCAGCCCTAGGGCTAGCGGGTTGGGGGATACGCAGTATTTT
clone size: NA; V gene: TRBV7-9; D gene: TRBD1; J gene: TRBJ2-2; CDR3 protein: CASNRQGNTGELFF; CDR3 DNA: TGTGCCAGCAATCGACAGGGGAACACCGGGGAGCTGTTTTTT
clone size: NA; V gene: TRBV7-8; D gene: NA; J gene: TRBJ2-7; CDR3 protein: CASNQGSKAYEQYF; CDR3 DNA: TGTGCCAGCAACCAGGGGTCCAAGGCCTACGAGCAGTACTTC
clone size: NA; V gene: TRBV11-2; D gene: TRBD1; J gene: TRBJ1-2; CDR3 protein: CASRRPGQGAPNYGYTF; CDR3 DNA: TGTGCCAGCAGAAGACCGGGACAGGGGGCCCCTAACTATGGCTACACCTTC
clone size: NA; V gene: TRBV7-9; D gene: NA; J gene: TRBJ1-2; CDR3 protein: CASNAGSRSYGYTF; CDR3 DNA: TGTGCCAGCAATGCAGGGTCGCGGAGCTATGGCTACACCTTC
clone size: NA; V gene: TRBV27; D gene: NA; J gene: TRBJ1-5; CDR3 protein: CASSPLGTQGIPQHF; CDR3 DNA: TGTGCCAGCAGTCCCCTAGGGACACAGGGTATTCCCCAGCATTTT
clone size: NA; V gene: TRBV9; D gene: TRBD2; J gene: TRBJ2-7; CDR3 protein: CASSVADTGGYEQYF; CDR3 DNA: TGTGCCAGCAGCGTAGCTGACACGGGGGGCTACGAGCAGTACTTC
clone size: NA; V gene: TRBV6-5; D gene: NA; J gene: TRBJ1-2; CDR3 protein: CASKLPLNYGYTF; CDR3 DNA: TGTGCCTCCAAACTACCCCTAAACTATGGCTACACCTTC
clone size: once; V gene: TRBV11-2; D gene: TRBD1; J gene: TRBJ2-4; CDR3 protein: CASSWTGAGDIQYF; CDR3 DNA: TGTGCCAGCAGCTGGACAGGGGCAGGGGACATTCAGTACTTC
clone size: NA; V gene: TRBV10-2; D gene: NA; J gene: TRBJ2-7; CDR3 protein: CASSEPQEPGLDEQYF; CDR3 DNA: TGCGCCAGCAGTGAGCCACAGGAGCCGGGCCTAGACGAGCAGTACTTC
clone size: NA; V gene: TRBV11-2; D gene: NA; J gene: TRBJ1-6; CDR3 protein: CASSSQPTNSPLHF; CDR3 DNA: TGTGCCAGCAGCTCTCAACCCACAAATTCTCCCCTCCACTTT
clone size: NA; V gene: TRBV11-3; D gene: TRBD1; J gene: TRBJ2-7; CDR3 protein: CASSLQGAGEQYF; CDR3 DNA: TGTGCCAGCAGCTTACAGGGGGCTGGCGAGCAGTACTTC
clone size: NA; V gene: TRBV7-3; D gene: TRBD2; J gene: TRBJ2-3; CDR3 protein: CASSKVAGGVDTQYF; CDR3 DNA: TGTGCCAGCAGCAAAGTAGCGGGGGGTGTAGATACGCAGTATTTT
clone size: NA; V gene: TRBV5-1; D gene: NA; J gene: TRBJ2-7; CDR3 protein: CASSPRDSPGDEQYF; CDR3 DNA: TGCGCCAGCAGCCCACGGGACAGTCCGGGAGACGAGCAGTACTTC
clone size: NA; V gene: TRBV11-1; D gene: NA; J gene: TRBJ2-7; CDR3 protein: CASSLISGAYEQYF; CDR3 DNA: TGTGCCAGCAGCTTAATTTCAGGGGCCTACGAGCAGTACTTC
clone size: NA; V gene: TRBV30; D gene: NA; J gene: TRBJ2-2; CDR3 protein: CAWSSGNTGELFF; CDR3 DNA: TGTGCCTGGAGTTCAGGAAACACCGGGGAGCTGTTTTTT
clone size: NA; V gene: TRBV15; D gene: TRBD1; J gene: TRBJ1-4; CDR3 protein: CATSRRDRGREKLFF; CDR3 DNA: TGTGCCACCAGCAGACGGGACAGGGGAAGAGAAAAACTGTTTTTT
clone size: many; V gene: TRBV9; D gene: NA; J gene: TRBJ2-2; CDR3 protein: CASSTLPNTGELFF; CDR3 DNA: TGTGCCAGCAGCACATTACCGAACACCGGGGAGCTGTTTTTT
clone size: NA; V gene: TRBV19; D gene: NA; J gene: TRBJ1-4; CDR3 protein: CASSIQGHAVNEKLFF; CDR3 DNA: TGTGCCAGTAGTATTCAGGGACACGCAGTAAATGAAAAACTGTTTTTT
clone size: NA; V gene: TRBV30; D gene: TRBD1; J gene: TRBJ1-2; CDR3 protein: CAWSFPGQGVGYTF; CDR3 DNA: TGTGCCTGGAGTTTTCCTGGACAGGGAGTTGGCTACACCTTC
clone size: NA; V gene: TRBV2; D gene: NA; J gene: TRBJ2-5; CDR3 protein: CASSVSGAGQETQYF; CDR3 DNA: TGTGCCAGCAGTGTTTCAGGGGCAGGTCAAGAGACCCAGTACTTC
clone size: NA; V gene: TRBV2; D gene: TRBD1; J gene: TRBJ2-1; CDR3 protein: CASRGRTGGTNEQFF; CDR3 DNA: TGTGCCAGCAGGGGGCGGACAGGGGGTACCAATGAGCAGTTCTTC
clone size: NA; V gene: TRBV6-5; D gene: TRBD1; J gene: TRBJ2-2; CDR3 protein: CASKRQGVDTGELFF; CDR3 DNA: TGTGCCAGCAAAAGACAGGGGGTGGACACCGGGGAGCTGTTTTTT
clone size: few; V gene: TRBV5-4; D gene: TRBD1; J gene: TRBJ1-6; CDR3 protein: CASSLFQGANSPLHF; CDR3 DNA: TGTGCCAGCAGCTTGTTTCAGGGGGCAAATTCACCCCTCCACTTT
clone size: NA; V gene: TRBV5-1; D gene: NA; J gene: TRBJ2-3; CDR3 protein: CASSLRGPTDTQYF; CDR3 DNA: TGCGCCAGCAGCCTCCGAGGGCCCACAGATACGCAGTATTTT
clone size: few; V gene: TRBV7-3; D gene: NA; J gene: TRBJ2-1; CDR3 protein: CASSLQGGLGNEQFF; CDR3 DNA: TGTGCCAGCAGCTTACAGGGGGGATTAGGCAATGAGCAGTTCTTC
clone size: once; V gene: TRBV18; D gene: TRBD1; J gene: TRBJ1-2; CDR3 protein: CASSPRTGDNYGYTF; CDR3 DNA: TGTGCCAGCTCACCACGTACAGGGGATAACTATGGCTACACCTTC
clone size: once; V gene: TRBV20-1; D gene: NA; J gene: TRBJ2-1; CDR3 protein: CSAESYNEQFF; CDR3 DNA: TGCAGTGCTGAGTCCTACAATGAGCAGTTCTTC
clone size: NA; V gene: TRBV9; D gene: TRBD2; J gene: TRBJ2-5; CDR3 protein: CASSVGEGHSETQYF; CDR3 DNA: TGTGCCAGCAGCGTAGGGGAGGGGCACTCGGAGACCCAGTACTTC
clone size: NA; V gene: TRBV3-1/TRBV3-2; D gene: NA; J gene: TRBJ1-5; CDR3 protein: CASSQAGINQPQHF; CDR3 DNA: TGTGCCAGCAGCCAAGCAGGGATCAATCAGCCCCAGCATTTT
clone size: many; V gene: TRBV19; D gene: NA; J gene: TRBJ1-6; CDR3 protein: CASSVGGGALDSPLHF; CDR3 DNA: TGTGCCAGTAGTGTTGGTGGGGGGGCTCTGGATTCACCCCTCCACTTT
clone size: NA; V gene: TRBV5-1; D gene: TRBD1; J gene: TRBJ2-3; CDR3 protein: CASSLARGRGDTQYF; CDR3 DNA: TGCGCCAGCAGCTTGGCCAGGGGGCGCGGAGATACGCAGTATTTT
clone size: NA; V gene: TRBV10-3; D gene: NA; J gene: TRBJ2-7; CDR3 protein: CAISPKSYEQYF; CDR3 DNA: TGTGCCATCAGCCCGAAGAGCTACGAGCAGTACTTC
clone size: NA; V gene: TRBV18; D gene: NA; J gene: TRBJ1-2; CDR3 protein: CASSPTERDGYTF; CDR3 DNA: TGTGCCAGCTCACCGACGGAGAGGGATGGCTATACCTTC
clone size: few; V gene: TRBV29-1; D gene: NA; J gene: TRBJ2-3; CDR3 protein: CSVEGTGKPDTQYF; CDR3 DNA: TGCAGCGTTGAAGGCACAGGGAAGCCAGATACGCAGTATTTT
clone size: NA; V gene: TRBV7-2; D gene: TRBD1; J gene: TRBJ1-4; CDR3 protein: CASSRGQLNEKLFF; CDR3 DNA: TGTGCCAGCAGCAGGGGGCAGTTAAATGAAAAACTGTTTTTT